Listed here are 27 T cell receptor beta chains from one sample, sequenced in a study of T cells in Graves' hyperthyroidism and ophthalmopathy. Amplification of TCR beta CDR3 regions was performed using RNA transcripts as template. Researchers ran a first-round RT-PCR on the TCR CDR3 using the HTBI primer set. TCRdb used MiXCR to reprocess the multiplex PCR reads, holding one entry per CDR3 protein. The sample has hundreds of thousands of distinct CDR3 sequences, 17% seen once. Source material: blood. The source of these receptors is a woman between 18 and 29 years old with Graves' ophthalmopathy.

CDR3 protein: CACGGLGTTEAFF. The CDR3 DNA sequence: TGCGCCTGCGGGGGCTTGGGAACCACTGAAGCTTTCTTT. The rearrangement uses TRBV10-2 and TRBJ1-1, with TRBD1 as a possible D gene (6 bases). The CDR3 length is 13 residues. Germline V CDR1 and CDR2: WSHSY, SAAADI. The V end lost 11 bases, the J end lost 4 bases, and 17 bases lay between the germline ends.

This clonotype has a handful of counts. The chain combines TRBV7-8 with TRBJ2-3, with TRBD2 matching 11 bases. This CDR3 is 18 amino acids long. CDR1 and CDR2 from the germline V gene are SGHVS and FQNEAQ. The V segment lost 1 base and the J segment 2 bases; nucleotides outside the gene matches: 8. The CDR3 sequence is CASSLGPPSGRPTDTQYF. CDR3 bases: TGTGCCAGCAGCTTAGGTCCGCCTAGCGGGAGGCCCACAGATACGCAGTATTTT. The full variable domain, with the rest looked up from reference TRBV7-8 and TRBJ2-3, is GAGVSQSPRYKVAKRGQDVALRCDPISGHVSLFWYQQALGQGPEFLTYFQNEAQLDKSGLPSDRFFAERPEGSVSTLKIQRTQQEDSAVYLCASSLGPPSGRPTDTQYFGPGTRLTVL.

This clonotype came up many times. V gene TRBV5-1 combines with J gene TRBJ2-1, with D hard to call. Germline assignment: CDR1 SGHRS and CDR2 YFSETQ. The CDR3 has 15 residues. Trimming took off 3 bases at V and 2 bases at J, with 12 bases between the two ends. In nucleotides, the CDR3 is TGCGCCAGCAGCTCCCACGGGTTTACCTACAATGAGCAGTTCTTC. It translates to CASSSHGFTYNEQFF.

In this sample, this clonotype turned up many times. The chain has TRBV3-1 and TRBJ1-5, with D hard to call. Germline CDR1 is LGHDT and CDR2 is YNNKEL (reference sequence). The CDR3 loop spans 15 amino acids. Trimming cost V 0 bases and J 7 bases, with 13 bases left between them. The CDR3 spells CASSQDLRLGQPQHF. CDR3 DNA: TGTGCCAGCAGCCAAGATCTGAGGTTGGGACAGCCCCAGCATTTT. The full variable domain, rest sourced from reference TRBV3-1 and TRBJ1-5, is DTAVSQTPKYLVTQMGNDKSIKCEQNLGHDTMYWYKQDSKKFLKIMFSYNNKELIINETVPNRFSPKSPDKAHLNLHINSLELGDSAVYFCASSQDLRLGQPQHFGDGTRLSIL.

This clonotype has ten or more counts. Here the CDR3 reads CASSFGTGRGNYGYTF. DNA of the CDR3: TGTGCCAGCAGTTTTGGAACAGGGAGGGGTAACTATGGCTACACCTTC. The chain employs TRBV27 and TRBJ1-2, with D tentatively TRBD1 (6 bases). The CDR3 is 16 residues long. Between the trimmed V and J ends, which lost 3 bases and 1 base, there was a span of 15 bases. Germline lookup yields CDR1 MNHEY and CDR2 SMNVEV (reference sequence).

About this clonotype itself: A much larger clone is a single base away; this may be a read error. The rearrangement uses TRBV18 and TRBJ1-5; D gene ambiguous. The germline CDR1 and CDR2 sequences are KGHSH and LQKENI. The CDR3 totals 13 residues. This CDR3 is CAGSPNSNQPQHF. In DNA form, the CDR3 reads TGTGCCGGCTCACCGAATAGCAATCAGCCCCAGCATTTT.

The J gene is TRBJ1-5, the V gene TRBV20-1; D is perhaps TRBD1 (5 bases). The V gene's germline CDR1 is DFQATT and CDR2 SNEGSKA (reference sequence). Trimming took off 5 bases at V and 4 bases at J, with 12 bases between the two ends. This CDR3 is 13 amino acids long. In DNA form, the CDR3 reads TGCAGTGCTTGGGGGGAGGCAAATCAGCCCCAGCATTTT. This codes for CSAWGEANQPQHF.

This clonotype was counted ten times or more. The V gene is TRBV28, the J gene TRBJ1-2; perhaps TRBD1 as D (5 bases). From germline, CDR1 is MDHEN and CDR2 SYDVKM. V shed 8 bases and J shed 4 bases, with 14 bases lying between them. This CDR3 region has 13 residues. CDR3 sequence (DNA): TGTGCCAGCGGCCGTGGACACGGCTATGGCTACACCTTC. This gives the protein CASGRGHGYGYTF.

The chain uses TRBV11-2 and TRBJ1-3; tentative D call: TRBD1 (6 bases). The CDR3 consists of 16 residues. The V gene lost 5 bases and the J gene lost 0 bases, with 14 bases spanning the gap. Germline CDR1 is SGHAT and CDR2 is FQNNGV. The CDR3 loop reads CASSPRGRGSGNTIYF. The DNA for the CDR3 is TGTGCCAGCAGCCCCAGGGGCAGGGGCTCTGGAAACACCATATATTTT.

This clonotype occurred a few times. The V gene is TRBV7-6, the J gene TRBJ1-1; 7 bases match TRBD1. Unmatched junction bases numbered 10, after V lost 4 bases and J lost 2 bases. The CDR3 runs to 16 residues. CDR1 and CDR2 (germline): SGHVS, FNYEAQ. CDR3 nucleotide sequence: TGTGCCAGCAGCTCTATTGAACGACAGGGAAACACTGAAGCTTTCTTT. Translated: CASSSIERQGNTEAFF.

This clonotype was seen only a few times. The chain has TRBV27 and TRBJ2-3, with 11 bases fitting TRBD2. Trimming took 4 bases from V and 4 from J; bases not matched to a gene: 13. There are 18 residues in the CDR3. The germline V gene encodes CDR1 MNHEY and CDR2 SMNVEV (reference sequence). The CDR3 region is CASSYRPGLAEGSDTQYF. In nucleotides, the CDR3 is TGTGCCAGCAGTTACCGGCCGGGACTAGCGGAAGGTTCAGATACGCAGTATTTT.

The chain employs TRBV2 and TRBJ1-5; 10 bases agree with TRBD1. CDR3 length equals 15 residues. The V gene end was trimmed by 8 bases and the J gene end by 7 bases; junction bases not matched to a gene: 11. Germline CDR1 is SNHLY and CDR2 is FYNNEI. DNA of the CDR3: TGTGCCAGCGGGAGGGACAGGGGCACGGGCCAGCCCCAGCATTTT. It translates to CASGRDRGTGQPQHF. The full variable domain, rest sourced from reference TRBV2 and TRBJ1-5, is EPEVTQTPSHQVTQMGQEVILRCVPISNHLYFYWYRQILGQKVEFLVSFYNNEISEKSEIFDDQFSVERPDGSNFTLKIRSTKLEDSAMYFCASGRDRGTGQPQHFGDGTRLSIL.

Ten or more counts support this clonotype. CDR3 coding DNA: TGTGCCAGCAGTTGGGCAGCCCAAGAGACCCAGTACTTC. It is translated as CASSWAAQETQYF. The genes are TRBV12-3 or TRBV12-4 and TRBJ2-5; D remains unclear. This CDR3 is built from 13 residues. The V and J ends lost 4 bases and 1 base respectively, with 7 bases between them.

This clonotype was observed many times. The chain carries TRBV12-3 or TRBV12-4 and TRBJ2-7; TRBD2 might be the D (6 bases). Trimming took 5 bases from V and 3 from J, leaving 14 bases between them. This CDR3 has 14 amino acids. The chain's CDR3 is CASSPQEGRYEQYF. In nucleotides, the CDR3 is TGTGCCAGCAGTCCTCAGGAGGGCCGCTACGAGCAGTACTTC.

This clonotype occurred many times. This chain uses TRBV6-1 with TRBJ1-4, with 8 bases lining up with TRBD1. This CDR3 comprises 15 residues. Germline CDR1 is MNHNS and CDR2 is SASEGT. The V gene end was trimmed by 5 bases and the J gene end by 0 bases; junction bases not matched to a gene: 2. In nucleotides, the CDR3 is TGTGCCAGCAGTAGGACAGGGTCAACTAATGAAAAACTGTTTTTT. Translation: CASSRTGSTNEKLFF.

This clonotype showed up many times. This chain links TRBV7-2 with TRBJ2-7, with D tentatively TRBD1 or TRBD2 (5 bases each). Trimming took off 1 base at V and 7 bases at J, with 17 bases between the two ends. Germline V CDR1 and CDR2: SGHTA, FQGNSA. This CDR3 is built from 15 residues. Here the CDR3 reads CASSLGRLSGHEQYF. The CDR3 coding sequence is TGTGCCAGCAGCTTAGGACGGTTATCGGGGCATGAGCAGTACTTC.

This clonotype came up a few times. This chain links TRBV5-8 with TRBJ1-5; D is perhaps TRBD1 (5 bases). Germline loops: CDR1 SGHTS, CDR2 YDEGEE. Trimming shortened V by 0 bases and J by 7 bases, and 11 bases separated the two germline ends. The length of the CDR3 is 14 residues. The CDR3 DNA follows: TGTGCCAGCAGCTTGGAATCAGGGACCCAGCCCCAGCATTTT. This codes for CASSLESGTQPQHF.

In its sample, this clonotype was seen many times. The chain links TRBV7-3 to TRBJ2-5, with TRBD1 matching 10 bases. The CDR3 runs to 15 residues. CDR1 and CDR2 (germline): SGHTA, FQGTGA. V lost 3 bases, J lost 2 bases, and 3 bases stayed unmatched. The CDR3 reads CASSLGQGRQETQYF. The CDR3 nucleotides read TGTGCCAGCAGCTTGGGACAGGGGAGGCAAGAGACCCAGTACTTC.

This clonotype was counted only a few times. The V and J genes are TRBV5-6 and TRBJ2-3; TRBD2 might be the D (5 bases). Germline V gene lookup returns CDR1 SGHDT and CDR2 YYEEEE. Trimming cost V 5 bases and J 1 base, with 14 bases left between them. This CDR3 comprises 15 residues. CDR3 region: CASSSPFSGTDTQYF. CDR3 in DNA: TGTGCCAGCAGTTCTCCCTTTAGCGGCACAGATACGCAGTATTTT. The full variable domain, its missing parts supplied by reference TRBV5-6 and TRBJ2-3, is DAGVTQSPTHLIKTRGQQVTLRCSPKSGHDTVSWYQQALGQGPQFIFQYYEEEERQRGNFPDRFSGHQFPNYSSELNVNALLLGDSALYLCASSSPFSGTDTQYFGPGTRLTVL.

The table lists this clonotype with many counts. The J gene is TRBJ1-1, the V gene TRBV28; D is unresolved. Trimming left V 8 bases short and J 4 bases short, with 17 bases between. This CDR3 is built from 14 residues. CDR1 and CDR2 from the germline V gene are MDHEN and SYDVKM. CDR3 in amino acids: CASPQGYKSTEAFF. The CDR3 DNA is TGTGCCAGCCCCCAAGGGTATAAAAGCACTGAAGCTTTCTTT.

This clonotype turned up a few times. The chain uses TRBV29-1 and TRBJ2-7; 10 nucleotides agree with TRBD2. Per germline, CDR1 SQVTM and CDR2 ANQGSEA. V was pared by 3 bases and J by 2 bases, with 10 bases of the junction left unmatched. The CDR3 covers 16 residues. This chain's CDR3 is CSVEGSPSGGTYEQYF. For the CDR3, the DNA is TGCAGCGTTGAGGGATCGCCTAGCGGGGGCACCTACGAGCAGTACTTC.

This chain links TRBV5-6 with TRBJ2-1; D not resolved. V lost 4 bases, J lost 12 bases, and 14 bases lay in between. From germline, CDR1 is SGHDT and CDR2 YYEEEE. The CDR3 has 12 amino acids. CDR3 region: CASSVGPPVQFF. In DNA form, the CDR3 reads TGTGCCAGCAGCGTAGGGCCCCCGGTGCAGTTCTTC.

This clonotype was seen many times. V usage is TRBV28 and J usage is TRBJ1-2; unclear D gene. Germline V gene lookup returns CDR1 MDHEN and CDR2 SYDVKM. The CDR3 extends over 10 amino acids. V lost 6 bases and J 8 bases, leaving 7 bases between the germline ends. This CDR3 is CASSYRGYTF. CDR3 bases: TGTGCCAGCAGCTACCGAGGCTACACCTTC.

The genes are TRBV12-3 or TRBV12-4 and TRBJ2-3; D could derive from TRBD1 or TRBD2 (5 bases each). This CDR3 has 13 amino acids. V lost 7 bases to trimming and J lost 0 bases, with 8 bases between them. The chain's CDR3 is CASMRDSTDTQYF. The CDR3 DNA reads TGTGCCAGCATGAGGGACAGCACAGATACGCAGTATTTT.

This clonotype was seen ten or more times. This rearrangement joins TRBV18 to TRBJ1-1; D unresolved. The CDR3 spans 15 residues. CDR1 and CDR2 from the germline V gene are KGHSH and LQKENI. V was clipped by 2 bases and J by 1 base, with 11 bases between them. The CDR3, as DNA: TGTGCCAGCTCACCAGTTACAGTGGCGAACACTGAAGCTTTCTTT. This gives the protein CASSPVTVANTEAFF. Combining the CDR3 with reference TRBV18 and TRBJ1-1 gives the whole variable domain NAGVMQNPRHLVRRRGQEARLRCSPMKGHSHVYWYRQLPEEGLKFMVYLQKENIIDESGMPKERFSAEFPKEGPSILRIQQVVRGDSAAYFCASSPVTVANTEAFFGQGTRLTVV.

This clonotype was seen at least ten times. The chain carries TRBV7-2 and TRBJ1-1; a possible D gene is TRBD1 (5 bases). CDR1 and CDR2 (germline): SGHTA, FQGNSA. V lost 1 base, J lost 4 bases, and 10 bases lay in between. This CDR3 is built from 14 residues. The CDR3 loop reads CASSLDPGSTEAFF. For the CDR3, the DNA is TGTGCCAGCAGCTTAGATCCAGGGTCCACTGAAGCTTTCTTT.

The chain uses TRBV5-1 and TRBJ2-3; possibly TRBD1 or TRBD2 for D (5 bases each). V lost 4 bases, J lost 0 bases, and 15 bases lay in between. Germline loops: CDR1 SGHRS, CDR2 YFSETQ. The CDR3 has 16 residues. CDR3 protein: CASSVGTFGSTDTQYF. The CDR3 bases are TGCGCCAGCAGCGTCGGGACCTTTGGAAGCACAGATACGCAGTATTTT.